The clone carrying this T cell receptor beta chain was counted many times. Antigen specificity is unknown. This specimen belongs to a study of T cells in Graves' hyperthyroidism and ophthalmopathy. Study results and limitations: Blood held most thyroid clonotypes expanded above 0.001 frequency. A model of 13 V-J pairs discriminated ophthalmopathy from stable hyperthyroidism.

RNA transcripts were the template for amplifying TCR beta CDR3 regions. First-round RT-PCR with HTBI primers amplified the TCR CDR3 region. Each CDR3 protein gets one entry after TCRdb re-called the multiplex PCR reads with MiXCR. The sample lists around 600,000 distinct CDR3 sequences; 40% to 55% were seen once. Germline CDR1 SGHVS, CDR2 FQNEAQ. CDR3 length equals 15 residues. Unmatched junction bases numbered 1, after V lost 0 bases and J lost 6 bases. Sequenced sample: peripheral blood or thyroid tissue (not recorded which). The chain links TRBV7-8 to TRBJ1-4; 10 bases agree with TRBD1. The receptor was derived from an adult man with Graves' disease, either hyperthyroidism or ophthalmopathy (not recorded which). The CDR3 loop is CASSLAGTGDEKLFF. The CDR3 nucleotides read TGTGCCAGCAGCTTAGCCGGGACAGGGGATGAAAAACTGTTTTTT.